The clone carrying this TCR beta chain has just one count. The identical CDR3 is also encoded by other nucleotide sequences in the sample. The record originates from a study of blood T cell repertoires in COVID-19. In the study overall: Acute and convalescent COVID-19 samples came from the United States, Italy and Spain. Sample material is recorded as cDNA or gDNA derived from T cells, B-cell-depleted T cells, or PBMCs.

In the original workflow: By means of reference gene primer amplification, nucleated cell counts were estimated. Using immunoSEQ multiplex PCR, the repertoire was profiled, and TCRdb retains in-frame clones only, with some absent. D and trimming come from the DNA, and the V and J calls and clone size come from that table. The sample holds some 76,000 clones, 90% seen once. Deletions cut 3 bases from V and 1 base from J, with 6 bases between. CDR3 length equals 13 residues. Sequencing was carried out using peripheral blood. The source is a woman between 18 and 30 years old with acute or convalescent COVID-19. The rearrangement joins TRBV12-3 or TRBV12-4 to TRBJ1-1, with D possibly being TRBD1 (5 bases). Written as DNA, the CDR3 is TGTGCCAGCAGTTTGGGGGGGAACACTGAAGCTTTCTTT. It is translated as CASSLGGNTEAFF.